This T cell receptor (beta chain) emerged from a study of response to subunit inactivated influenza vaccine. Whole-study findings and limits: That few new T cells are recruited by each seasonal influenza vaccination was the authors' suggestion.

This clonotype has a handful of counts. Its antigen is not known. In TCRdb, the RT-PCR reads were re-called with MiXCR into one record per CDR3 protein. This table holds hundreds of thousands of distinct CDR3 sequences, around 15% found once. The CDR3 runs to 14 residues. The V gene lost 0 bases and the J gene lost 2 bases, with 7 bases spanning the gap. The V gene's germline CDR1 is KGHSH and CDR2 LQKENI. The sequence was collected from a man aged 45 to 65 who received an inactivated influenza vaccine. Material: PBMCs from blood, obtained 14 to 15 days before vaccination. The gene calls are TRBV18 and TRBJ1-2; D not certain. Here the CDR3 reads CASSPPSGNYGYTF. As DNA, the CDR3 is TGTGCCAGCTCACCACCCTCCGGGAACTATGGCTACACCTTC.